This T cell receptor (beta chain) was retrieved from a study of blood T cell repertoires in COVID-19. Per the authors' pipeline: Estimates of nucleated cell counts were drawn from the amplification of reference gene primers. Profiled with immunoSEQ multiplex PCR; TCRdb holds only in-frame clones, not every one. V, J and clone size were drawn from that table, and D and trimming were deduced from the DNA. The data hold approximately 130,000 clones, with 77% observed a single time. The V end lost 1 base, the J end lost 8 bases, and 11 bases lay between the germline ends. The CDR3 is 13 residues long. The germline V gene encodes CDR1 SGHVS and CDR2 FQNEAQ.

The gene calls are TRBV7-8 and TRBJ1-1, with D tentatively TRBD1 (6 bases). Sequenced: peripheral blood. The sequence derives from an elderly man with acute or convalescent COVID-19. The CDR3 here is CASSLGTAEEAFF. CDR3 DNA: TGTGCCAGCAGCTTAGGGACAGCGGAAGAAGCTTTCTTT.